These 18 T cell receptor beta chains were all obtained from the same sample, sequenced in a study of type 1 regulatory T cells. TCRdb reprocessed the reads with MiXCR, giving one entry per CDR3 protein. Altogether 80,000 to 100,000 distinct CDR3 sequences are present, around 30% being singletons, with the ten largest covering 2% to 2.5%. The specimen sequenced was CD4+ T cells, either the whole sample or a sorted fraction (not recorded which). These receptors originate from a human donor in good health.

The V and J genes are TRBV7-8 and TRBJ2-1; D perhaps matches TRBD1 (5 bases). Germline V gene sequence: CDR1 SGHVS, CDR2 FQNEAQ. This CDR3 is 14 amino acids long. V was trimmed by 2 bases and J by 3 bases, leaving 8 bases between them. In DNA, the CDR3 is TGTGCCAGCAGCTTAACAGACAGCTACAATGAGCAGTTCTTC. The encoded protein is CASSLTDSYNEQFF.

In this sample, this clonotype turned up a few times. This chain links TRBV29-1 with TRBJ2-1; 8 nucleotides agree with TRBD2. The junction had 11 bases not matched to a gene; V was cut back by 6 bases and J by 10 bases. Germline V CDR1 and CDR2: SQVTM, ANQGSEA. The CDR3 runs to 13 residues. The DNA for the CDR3 is TGCAGCGTCCCGGGACTAGGCAATGAAGAGCAGTTCTTC. Its protein product is CSVPGLGNEEQFF.

This clonotype was counted between two and nine times. The V gene is TRBV4-2, the J gene TRBJ1-3; D is possibly TRBD1 (5 bases). Per the germline V gene, CDR1 is LGHNA and CDR2 is YNFKEQ. The CDR3 is 14 residues long. Deletions cut 5 bases from V and 3 bases from J, with 11 bases between. CDR3 in amino acids: CASSMGVIGNTIYF. The CDR3 DNA is TGTGCCAGCAGCATGGGGGTTATTGGAAACACCATATATTTT.

This clonotype was picked up a small number of times. This rearrangement joins TRBV7-2 to TRBJ2-7; D unclear. In germline, CDR1 is SGHTA, CDR2 FQGNSA. This CDR3 is built from 12 residues. V was shortened by 5 bases and J by 7 bases, with 12 bases between the two germline ends. In DNA, the CDR3 is TGTGCCAGCAGCCACCCAGCGAGGGAGCAGTACTTC. Protein sequence: CASSHPAREQYF.

The CDR3 sequence is CASSLEARQETQYF. CDR3 nucleotide sequence: TGTGCCAGCAGCTTGGAAGCCAGGCAAGAGACCCAGTACTTC. V gene TRBV5-5 combines with J gene TRBJ2-5; no firm D call. V lost 0 bases and J lost 2, with 8 bases in between. The CDR3 length is 14 residues. CDR1 and CDR2 (germline): SGHKS, YYEKEE (reference sequence).

This clonotype appeared a few times. V gene TRBV27 combines with J gene TRBJ2-1, with TRBD2 as a possible D gene (5 bases). The CDR3 is made up of 20 amino acids. Germline V gene data show CDR1 as MNHEY and CDR2 as SMNVEV (reference sequence). V lost 0 bases, J lost 0 bases, and 21 bases lay in between. The CDR3 region has the DNA TGTGCCAGCAGTTTATCGAGCGGTTTGAGCGTCAAACGCTCCTACAATGAGCAGTTCTTC. Translation: CASSLSSGLSVKRSYNEQFF.

The V gene is TRBV10-2, the J gene TRBJ1-2, with D hard to call. Trimming removed 5 bases at V and 5 bases at J, with 9 bases between. Germline CDR1 reads WSHSY; CDR2 reads SAAADI. This CDR3 has 12 residues. The CDR3: CASSYRSYGYTF. The CDR3 DNA reads as TGCGCCAGCAGTTACCGGAGTTATGGCTACACCTTC.

This clonotype was counted a few times. CDR3 region: CASCRSGRETQYF. CDR3 DNA: TGTGCCAGCTGCCGGAGCGGGCGGGAGACCCAGTACTTC. The rearrangement joins TRBV2 to TRBJ2-5, with D possibly matching TRBD2 (6 bases). CDR1 SNHLY and CDR2 FYNNEI come from the germline V gene. The CDR3 contains 13 residues. Deletions cut 8 bases from V and 5 bases from J, with 15 bases between.

This clonotype was found a few times. The V gene is TRBV20-1, the J gene TRBJ1-5; no clear D gene. The CDR3 contains 15 residues. CDR1 is DFQATT, CDR2 SNEGSKA, per germline (reference sequence). The ends were cut back, 4 bases at V and 2 bases at J, with 15 bases in the middle. CDR3 protein: CSAISGRKGNQPQHF. The CDR3 coding sequence is TGCAGTGCTATAAGCGGAAGAAAAGGCAATCAGCCCCAGCATTTT.

There are a few counts of this clonotype. J is TRBJ2-5 and V is TRBV5-4; D ambiguous. The CDR3 sequence is 14 residues long. Trimming took off 1 base at V and 2 bases at J, with 9 bases between the two ends. Germline V gene lookup returns CDR1 SGHNT and CDR2 YYREEE (reference sequence). CDR3 loop: CASSLLQTQETQYF. The DNA for the CDR3 is TGTGCCAGCAGCTTGCTACAGACTCAAGAGACCCAGTACTTC.

This chain links TRBV2 with TRBJ2-7; D may match TRBD1 or TRBD2 (5 bases each). Per germline, CDR1 SNHLY and CDR2 FYNNEI. Trimming took 5 bases from V and 6 from J, leaving 20 bases between them. The CDR3 loop spans 15 amino acids. CDR3 DNA: TGTGCCAGCAGTCTCCTCCGCTCCCGGGGCAGCGAGCAGTACTTC. Encoded protein: CASSLLRSRGSEQYF.

This clonotype was counted a few times. This sequence joins TRBV7-8 and TRBJ1-5; no clear D gene. The V gene lost 1 base and the J gene lost 1 base, with 8 bases spanning the gap. The CDR3 runs to 15 residues. The germline CDR1 and CDR2 sequences are SGHVS and FQNEAQ. The CDR3 reads CASSLDFGSNQPQHF. The CDR3 nucleotides read TGTGCCAGCAGCTTAGATTTCGGCAGCAATCAGCCCCAGCATTTT.

This clonotype was counted only a few times. CDR3 DNA sequence: TGTGCCAGCAGCTTAAGGGGACTGACTAATGAAAAACTGTTTTTT. Amino acids: CASSLRGLTNEKLFF. This chain links TRBV11-2 with TRBJ1-4, with a possible D match to TRBD1 (5 bases). Germline CDR1 SGHAT, CDR2 FQNNGV. Trimming shortened V by 2 bases and J by 2 bases, and 9 bases separated the two germline ends. The CDR3 runs to 15 residues.

The genes are TRBV20-1 and TRBJ2-7, with TRBD2 matching 10 bases. This CDR3 region has 14 residues. The ends lost 6 bases at V and 4 bases at J; junction bases unmatched: 9. The V gene's germline CDR1 is DFQATT and CDR2 SNEGSKA (reference sequence). CDR3 in amino acids: CSAPLAGAGYEQYF. In DNA form, the CDR3 reads TGCAGTGCACCCCTAGCGGGAGCAGGGTACGAGCAGTACTTC.

J is TRBJ2-2 and V is TRBV10-3; 7 positions match TRBD2. Germline CDR1 reads ENHRY; CDR2 reads SYGVKD. After removal of 10 bases from V and 5 bases from J, the junction contained 10 bases not matched to a gene. CDR3 length equals 14 residues. The CDR3 loop is CANSPSGATGELFF. The CDR3 nucleotides are TGTGCCAACTCCCCCAGCGGGGCAACCGGGGAGCTGTTTTTT.

The chain carries TRBV7-3 and TRBJ2-7, with 7 bases lining up with TRBD1. V shed 5 bases and J 7 bases; nucleotides not matched to a gene: 14. From germline, CDR1 is SGHTA and CDR2 FQGTGA. CDR3 length: 15 residues. The CDR3: CASSAAPGQPGEQYF. The CDR3 nucleotides are TGTGCCAGCAGCGCCGCCCCGGGACAGCCTGGGGAGCAGTACTTC.

This chain uses TRBV6-1 with TRBJ2-4; 7 positions match TRBD1. The CDR3 is 14 residues long. V lost 6 bases and J lost 8; bases outside the gene matches: 10. Germline V gene sequence: CDR1 MNHNS, CDR2 SASEGT. Written as DNA, the CDR3 is TGTGCCAGCAGGAGGGGGCAGGGTATGGACATTCAGTACTTC. The encoded protein is CASRRGQGMDIQYF.

The chain combines TRBV5-1 with TRBJ2-2; the match to TRBD2 covers 12 bases. The CDR3 is made up of 22 amino acids. Losses at the gene ends were 4 bases for V and 4 bases for J; bases not matched to a gene: 23. The germline V gene has CDR1 SGHRS and CDR2 YFSETQ. CDR3 sequence: CASSPVSMTSGRGGPVTGELFF. As DNA, the CDR3 is TGCGCCAGCAGCCCGGTCTCGATGACTAGCGGGAGAGGAGGGCCGGTCACCGGGGAGCTGTTTTTT.